This T cell receptor (beta chain) was profiled in a study of cytomegalovirus exposure and HLA in healthy donors. On the study more broadly: Unique TCR beta sequences numbering fewer than 130 million came from around 180 million T cells in an earlier analysis. Study-wide findings and caveats: Generally TCR sequences proved uncommon, though certain public TCRs appeared in numerous donors.

Trimming removed 7 bases at V and 2 bases at J, with 19 bases between. Germline loops: CDR1 LNHDA, CDR2 SQIVND (reference sequence). CDR3 length: 16 residues. This clone was seen a single time. Its target is unknown. PCR primers comprised 60 Vbeta and 13 Jbeta primers. Method: immunoSEQ multiplex PCR; TCRdb's copy keeps in-frame clones and lacks some. The sample lists around 30,000 clones; 80% to 90% were seen once. This receptor was obtained from a boy aged 5-17 years in good health and CMV-seronegative. V usage is TRBV19 and J usage is TRBJ2-3, with D possibly being TRBD1 (6 bases). Specimen: PBMCs. As DNA, the CDR3 is TGTGCCAGTACCAAAGGACAGCAAAGACCCACAGATACGCAGTATTTT. This codes for CASTKGQQRPTDTQYF.